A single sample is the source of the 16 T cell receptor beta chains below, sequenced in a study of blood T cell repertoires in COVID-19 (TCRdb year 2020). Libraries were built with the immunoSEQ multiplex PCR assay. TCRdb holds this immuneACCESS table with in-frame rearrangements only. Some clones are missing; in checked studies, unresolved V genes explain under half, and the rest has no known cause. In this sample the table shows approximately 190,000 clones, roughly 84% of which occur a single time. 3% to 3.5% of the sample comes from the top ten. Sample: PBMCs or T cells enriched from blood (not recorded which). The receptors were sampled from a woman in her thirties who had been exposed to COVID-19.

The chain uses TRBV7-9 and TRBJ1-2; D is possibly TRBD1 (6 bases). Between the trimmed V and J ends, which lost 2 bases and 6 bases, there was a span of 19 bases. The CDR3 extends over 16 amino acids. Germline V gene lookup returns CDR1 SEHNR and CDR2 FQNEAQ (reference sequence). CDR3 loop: CASSLLRGGTGDGYTF. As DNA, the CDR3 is TGTGCCAGCAGCTTATTACGTGGGGGCACCGGTGATGGCTACACCTTC.

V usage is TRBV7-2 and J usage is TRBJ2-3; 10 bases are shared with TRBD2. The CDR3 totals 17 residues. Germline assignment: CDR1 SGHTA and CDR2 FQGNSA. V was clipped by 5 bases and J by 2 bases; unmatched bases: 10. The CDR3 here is CASSTEASGGHTDTQYF. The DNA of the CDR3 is TGTGCCAGCAGCACAGAGGCTAGCGGGGGACACACAGATACGCAGTATTTT.

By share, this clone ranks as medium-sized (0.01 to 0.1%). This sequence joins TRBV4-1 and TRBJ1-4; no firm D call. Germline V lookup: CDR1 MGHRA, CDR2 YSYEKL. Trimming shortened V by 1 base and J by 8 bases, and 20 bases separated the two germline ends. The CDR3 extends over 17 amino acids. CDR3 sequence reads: CASSQGVLISAREKLFF. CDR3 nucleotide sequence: TGCGCCAGCAGCCAAGGAGTACTAATCTCCGCTAGGGAAAAACTGTTTTTT.

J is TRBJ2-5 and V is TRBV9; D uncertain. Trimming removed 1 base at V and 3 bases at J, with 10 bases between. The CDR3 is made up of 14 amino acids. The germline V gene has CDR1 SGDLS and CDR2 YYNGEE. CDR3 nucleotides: TGTGCCAGCAGCGTAACGTCTATGGAAGAGACCCAGTACTTC. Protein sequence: CASSVTSMEETQYF. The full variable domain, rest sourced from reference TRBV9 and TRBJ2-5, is DSGVTQTPKHLITATGQRVTLRCSPRSGDLSVYWYQQSLDQGLQFLIQYYNGEERAKGNILERFSAQQFPDLHSELNLSSLELGDSALYFCASSVTSMEETQYFGPGTRLLVL.

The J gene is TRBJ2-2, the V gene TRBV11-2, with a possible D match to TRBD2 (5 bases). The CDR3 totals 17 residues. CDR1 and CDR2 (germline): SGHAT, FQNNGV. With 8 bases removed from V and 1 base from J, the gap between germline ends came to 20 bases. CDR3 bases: TGTGCCAGCCCACGTTTGACTGAGGGCGTGAACACCGGGGAGCTGTTTTTT. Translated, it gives CASPRLTEGVNTGELFF.

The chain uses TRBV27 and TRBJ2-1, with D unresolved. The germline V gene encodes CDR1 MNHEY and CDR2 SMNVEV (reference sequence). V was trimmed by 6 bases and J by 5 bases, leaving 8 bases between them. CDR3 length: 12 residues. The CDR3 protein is CASRLLDNEQFF. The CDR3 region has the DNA TGTGCCAGCAGACTTCTAGACAATGAGCAGTTCTTC.

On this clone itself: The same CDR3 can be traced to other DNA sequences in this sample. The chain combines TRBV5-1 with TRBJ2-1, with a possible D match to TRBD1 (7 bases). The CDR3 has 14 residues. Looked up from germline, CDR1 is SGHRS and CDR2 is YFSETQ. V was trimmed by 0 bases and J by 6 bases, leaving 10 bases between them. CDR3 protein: CASSLGQGGNEQFF. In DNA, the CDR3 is TGCGCCAGCAGCTTGGGACAGGGAGGCAATGAGCAGTTCTTC.

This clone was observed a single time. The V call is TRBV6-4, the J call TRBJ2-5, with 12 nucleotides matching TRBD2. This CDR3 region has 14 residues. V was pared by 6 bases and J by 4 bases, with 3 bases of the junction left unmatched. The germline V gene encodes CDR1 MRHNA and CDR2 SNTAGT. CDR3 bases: TGTGCCAGCAGGACTAGCGGGGGCGTAGAGACCCAGTACTTC. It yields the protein CASRTSGGVETQYF.

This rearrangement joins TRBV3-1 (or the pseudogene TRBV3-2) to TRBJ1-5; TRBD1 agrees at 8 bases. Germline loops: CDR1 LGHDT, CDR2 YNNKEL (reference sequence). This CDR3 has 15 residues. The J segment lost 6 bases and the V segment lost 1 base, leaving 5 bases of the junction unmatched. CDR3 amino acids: CASSQGTGNSQPQHF. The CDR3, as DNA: TGTGCCAGCAGCCAAGGGACAGGGAATAGTCAGCCCCAGCATTTT.

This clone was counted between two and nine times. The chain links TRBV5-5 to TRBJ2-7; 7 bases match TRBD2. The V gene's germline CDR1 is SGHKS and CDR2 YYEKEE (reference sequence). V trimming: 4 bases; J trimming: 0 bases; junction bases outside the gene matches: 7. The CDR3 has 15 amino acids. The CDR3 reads CASSITWGGSYEQYF. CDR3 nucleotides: TGTGCCAGCAGCATAACCTGGGGGGGCTCCTACGAGCAGTACTTC.

The CDR3 DNA reads TGTGCCAGCAGTCGAGGGACAGTTAACTCCTACGAGCAGTACTTC. Translation: CASSRGTVNSYEQYF. The chain recombines TRBV6-6 with TRBJ2-7; the match to TRBD1 covers 7 bases. CDR3 length: 15 residues. Germline lookup yields CDR1 MNHNY and CDR2 SVGAGI (reference sequence). V gave up 5 bases and J gave up 0 bases; unmatched junction bases: 7.

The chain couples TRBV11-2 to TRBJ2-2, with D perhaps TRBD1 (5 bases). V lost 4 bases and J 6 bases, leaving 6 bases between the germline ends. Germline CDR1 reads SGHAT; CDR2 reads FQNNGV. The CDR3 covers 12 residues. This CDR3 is CASSWGSGELFF. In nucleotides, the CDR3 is TGTGCCAGCAGCTGGGGCTCCGGGGAGCTGTTTTTT.

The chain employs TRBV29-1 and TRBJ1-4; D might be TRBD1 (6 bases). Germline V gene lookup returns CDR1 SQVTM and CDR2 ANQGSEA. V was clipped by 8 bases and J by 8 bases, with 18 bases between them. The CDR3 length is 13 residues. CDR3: CSISSRGREKLFF. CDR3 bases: TGCAGCATCAGCAGCAGGGGAAGAGAAAAACTGTTTTTT.

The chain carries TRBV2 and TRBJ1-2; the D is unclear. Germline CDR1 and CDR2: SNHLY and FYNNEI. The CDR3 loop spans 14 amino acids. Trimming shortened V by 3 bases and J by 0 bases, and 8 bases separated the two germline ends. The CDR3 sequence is CASSEGRSNYGYTF. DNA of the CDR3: TGTGCCAGCAGTGAGGGCCGTTCTAACTATGGCTACACCTTC.

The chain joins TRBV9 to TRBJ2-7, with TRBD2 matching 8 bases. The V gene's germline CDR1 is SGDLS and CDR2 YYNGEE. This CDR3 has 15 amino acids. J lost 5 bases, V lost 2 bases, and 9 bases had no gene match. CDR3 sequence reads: CASSVERGPTHEQYF. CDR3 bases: TGTGCCAGCAGCGTCGAGCGGGGGCCCACCCACGAGCAGTACTTC.

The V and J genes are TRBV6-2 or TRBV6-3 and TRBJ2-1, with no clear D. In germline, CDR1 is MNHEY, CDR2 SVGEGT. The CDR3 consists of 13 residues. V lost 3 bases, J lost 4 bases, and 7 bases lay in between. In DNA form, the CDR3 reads TGTGCCAGCAGTTATCAGGCGTACAATGAGCAGTTCTTC. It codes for CASSYQAYNEQFF.